This T cell receptor beta chain stems from a study of metastatic and nonmetastatic thyroid tumors. This clone was observed many times. The V segment lost 5 bases and the J segment 6 bases; nucleotides outside the gene matches: 5. This CDR3 comprises 14 residues. CDR1 is SGHNT and CDR2 is YENEEA in the germline V gene. TCRdb reprocessed the PCR reads via MiXCR. Of about 21,000 clones in the sample, about 30% were seen once. All patients reached thyroid surgery having received no treatment beforehand. V is TRBV11-3 and J is TRBJ2-3; 10 positions match TRBD2. This clonotype originated in a female donor with papillary thyroid cancer or a benign thyroid nodule (not recorded which). Some clones in this sample may be carry-over from other donors' samples. The specimen was adjacent normal tissue. The CDR3 spells CASSSGLAADTQYF. The CDR3 bases are TGTGCCAGCAGCAGCGGACTAGCGGCCGATACGCAGTATTTT.